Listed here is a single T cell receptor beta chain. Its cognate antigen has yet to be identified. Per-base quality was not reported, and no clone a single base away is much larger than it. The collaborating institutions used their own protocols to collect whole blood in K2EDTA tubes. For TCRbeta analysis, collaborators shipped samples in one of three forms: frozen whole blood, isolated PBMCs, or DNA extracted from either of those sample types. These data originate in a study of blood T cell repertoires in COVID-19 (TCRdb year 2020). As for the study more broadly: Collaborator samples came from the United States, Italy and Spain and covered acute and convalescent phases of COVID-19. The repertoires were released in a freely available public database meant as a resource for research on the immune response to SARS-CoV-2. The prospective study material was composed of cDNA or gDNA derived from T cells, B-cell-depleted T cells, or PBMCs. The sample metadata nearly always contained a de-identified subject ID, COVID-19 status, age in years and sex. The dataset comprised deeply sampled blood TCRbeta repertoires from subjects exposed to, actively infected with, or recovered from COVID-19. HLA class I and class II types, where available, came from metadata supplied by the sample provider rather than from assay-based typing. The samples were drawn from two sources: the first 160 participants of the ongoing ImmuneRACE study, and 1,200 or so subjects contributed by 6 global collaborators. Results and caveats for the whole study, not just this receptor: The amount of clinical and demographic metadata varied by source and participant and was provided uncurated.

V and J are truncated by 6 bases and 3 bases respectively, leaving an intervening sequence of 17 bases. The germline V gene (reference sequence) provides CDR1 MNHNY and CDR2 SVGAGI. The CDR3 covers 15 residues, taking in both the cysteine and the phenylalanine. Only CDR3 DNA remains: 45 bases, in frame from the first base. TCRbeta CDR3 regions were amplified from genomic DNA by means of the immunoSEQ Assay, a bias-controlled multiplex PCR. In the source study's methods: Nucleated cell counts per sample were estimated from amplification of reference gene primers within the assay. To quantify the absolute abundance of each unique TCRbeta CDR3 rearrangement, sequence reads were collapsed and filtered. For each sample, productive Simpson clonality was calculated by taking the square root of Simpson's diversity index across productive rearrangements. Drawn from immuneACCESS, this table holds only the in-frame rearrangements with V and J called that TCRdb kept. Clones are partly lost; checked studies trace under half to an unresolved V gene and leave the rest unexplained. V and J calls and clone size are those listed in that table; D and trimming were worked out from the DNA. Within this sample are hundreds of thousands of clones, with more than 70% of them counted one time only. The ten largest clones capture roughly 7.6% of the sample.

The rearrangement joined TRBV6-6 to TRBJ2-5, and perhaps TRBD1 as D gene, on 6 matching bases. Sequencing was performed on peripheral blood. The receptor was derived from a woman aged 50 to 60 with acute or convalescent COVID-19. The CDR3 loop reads CASRKGHRIEETQYF. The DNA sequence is TGTGCCAGCAGGAAGGGACATCGGATAGAAGAGACCCAGTACTTC.